The 13 T cell receptor beta chains given below trace back to one sample, sequenced in a study of identical twins. One entry per CDR3 protein results from TCRdb running MiXCR on the 5' RACE reads. The profile shows 600,000 to 700,000 distinct CDR3 sequences, 21% of them singletons. These data were also reused for a study on T cells expressing NK-cell markers.

Sample: PBMCs. The receptor source for this set is a woman between 18 and 29 years old in good health.

This chain connects TRBV12-3 or TRBV12-4 to TRBJ2-1; D gene uncertain. The CDR3 is 13 amino acids. Trimming removed 3 bases from V and 6 bases from J, with 9 bases in between. CDR3: CASSFQRGNEQFF. CDR3 DNA: TGTGCCAGCAGTTTCCAGCGAGGCAATGAGCAGTTCTTC.

The chain joins TRBV12-5 to TRBJ2-7, with no clear D. Germline CDR1 LGHNT, CDR2 FRNRAP. The V end was cut by 0 bases, the J end by 4 bases, with 4 bases between. CDR3 length equals 12 residues. Written as DNA, the CDR3 is TGTGCTAGTGGTTTGGTGTGGTACGAGCAGTACTTC. It specifies CASGLVWYEQYF.

This chain links TRBV4-2 with TRBJ2-7, with 8 bases matching TRBD2. The CDR3 runs to 19 residues. V shed 7 bases and J 3 bases; nucleotides not matched to a gene: 23. The V gene's germline CDR1 is LGHNA and CDR2 YNFKEQ. The DNA of the CDR3 is TGTGCCAGCACCCCACGGACCCTCCCCGTGGGACTAGTTCTCTACGAGCAGTACTTC. It yields the protein CASTPRTLPVGLVLYEQYF.

This clonotype was found a few times. The V and J genes are TRBV6-1 and TRBJ2-1; D tentatively fits TRBD1 or TRBD2 (5 bases each). V was shortened by 8 bases and J by 4 bases, with 12 bases between the two germline ends. Germline CDR1 MNHNS, CDR2 SASEGT. The CDR3 runs to 13 residues. CDR3 coding DNA: TGTGCCAGCCGACCGGGGCCATACAATGAGCAGTTCTTC. Translating it yields CASRPGPYNEQFF.

The sample holds a few counts of this clonotype. The chain recombines TRBV6-1 with TRBJ1-1; a weak D match, TRBD1 (6 bases). Germline lookup yields CDR1 MNHNS and CDR2 SASEGT. This CDR3 region has 13 residues. V was pared by 4 bases and J by 5 bases, with 11 bases between. This CDR3 is CASSVTGFTEAFF. Written as DNA, the CDR3 is TGTGCCAGCAGTGTCACAGGGTTTACTGAAGCTTTCTTT.

In its sample, this clonotype was seen many times. V gene TRBV14 combines with J gene TRBJ2-1; no definite D call. The CDR3 loop spans 15 amino acids. The germline CDR1 and CDR2 sequences are SGHDN and FVKESK. The V and J ends lost 4 bases and 0 bases respectively, with 10 bases between them. The CDR3 loop reads CASSPSLSSYNEQFF. The CDR3 coding sequence is TGTGCCAGCAGCCCCAGCCTGAGCTCCTACAATGAGCAGTTCTTC.

This clonotype was seen a few times. The chain combines TRBV6-1 with TRBJ1-4; the D gene is possibly TRBD1 (5 bases). This CDR3 has 15 amino acids. Germline CDR1 and CDR2: MNHNS and SASEGT. The germline V and J ends were trimmed by 6 bases and 8 bases, with 19 bases remaining between them. The CDR3 sequence: CASRGELGVEEKLFF. The DNA of the CDR3 is TGTGCCAGCAGGGGAGAATTGGGGGTGGAGGAAAAACTGTTTTTT.

This clonotype was observed at least ten times. The chain combines TRBV7-2 with TRBJ2-3, with 8 bases identical to TRBD2. CDR3 length: 16 residues. Germline V lookup: CDR1 SGHTA, CDR2 FQGNSA. J gave up 0 bases and V 4 bases, and 6 bases lay outside the gene matches. The CDR3 here is CASSSLLADSTDTQYF. The CDR3, as DNA: TGTGCCAGCAGCTCCCTACTAGCGGATAGCACAGATACGCAGTATTTT.

This sequence joins TRBV5-1 and TRBJ2-1; the D gene could be TRBD1 or TRBD2 (6 bases each). Germline V gene sequence: CDR1 SGHRS, CDR2 YFSETQ. The CDR3 is 17 amino acids. Trimming left V 2 bases short and J 7 bases short, with 22 bases between. The CDR3 protein is CASSFPVGGGRGNEQFF. The CDR3 nucleotides are TGCGCCAGCAGCTTCCCTGTTGGAGGGGGGCGAGGTAATGAGCAGTTCTTC.

This clonotype has a handful of counts. J is TRBJ1-2 and V is TRBV29-1, with a possible D match to TRBD1 (5 bases). Trimming stripped 4 bases from V and 8 bases from J, with 14 bases between. Germline V CDR1 and CDR2: SQVTM, ANQGSEA. The CDR3 spans 12 residues. The CDR3 region has the DNA TGCAGCGTTGGAGGGACGAGTCAAGGCTACACCTTC. It specifies CSVGGTSQGYTF.

The chain is built from TRBV11-2 and TRBJ2-5; 10 positions agree with TRBD2. The germline gives CDR1 SGHAT, CDR2 FQNNGV. V lost 8 bases, J lost 6 bases, and 9 bases stayed unmatched. CDR3 length: 14 amino acids. CDR3 DNA sequence: TGTGCCAGCGAAGCTAGCGGGGGATGGAAGACCCAGTACTTC. It specifies CASEASGGWKTQYF. Variable domain in full (rest from reference TRBV11-2 and TRBJ2-5): EAGVAQSPRYKIIEKRQSVAFWCNPISGHATLYWYQQILGQGPKLLIQFQNNGVVDDSQLPKDRFSAERLKGVDSTLKIQPAKLEDSAVYLCASEASGGWKTQYFGPGTRLLVL.

This rearrangement joins TRBV10-3 to TRBJ2-3, with 8 bases fitting TRBD1. With 4 bases clipped from V and 5 bases from J, the junction kept 5 bases outside the gene matches. Germline assignment: CDR1 ENHRY and CDR2 SYGVKD. CDR3 length: 14 residues. CDR3 nucleotide sequence: TGTGCCATCAGTGCGACAGGGGCCCAAGATACGCAGTATTTT. Translated, it gives CAISATGAQDTQYF.

This clonotype was observed at least ten times. The chain recombines TRBV12-3 or TRBV12-4 with TRBJ1-5; the D is unclear. This CDR3 region has 14 residues. V gave up 6 bases and J gave up 5 bases, with 14 bases separating them. The CDR3 region is CASRLQRADQPQHF. The CDR3 DNA follows: TGTGCCAGCAGACTTCAAAGGGCGGATCAGCCCCAGCATTTT.